This is a list of T cell receptor beta chains from one sample in a study of quantifying T cell responses using KT2 cells. TCRdb passed the UMI-ligation and nested PCR reads through MiXCR, listing each CDR3 protein once. The sample includes about 32,000 distinct CDR3 sequences, approximately 6.8% of them seen just once. The source material was PBMCs spiked with cells of the T cell clone KT2. All receptors come from a human donor. CDR3s include the opening cysteine and the closing phenylalanine or tryptophan. The order of the fields is CDR3 protein, CDR3 DNA, clone size, J gene, V gene, D gene. A D gene is named only where the DNA matches it firmly. Rows give clone size only sometimes, using once, few, many, or a class for an expanded clone.

CDR3aa: CASSQDAGLNIQYF
CDR3nt: TGTGCCAGCAGCCAAGATGCCGGGCTTAACATTCAGTACTTC
abundance: many
j_gene: TRBJ2-4
v_gene: TRBV14
d_gene: NA

CDR3aa: CASRDTGGTEAFF
CDR3nt: TGTGCCAGCAGAGACACAGGGGGCACTGAAGCTTTCTTT
abundance: NA
j_gene: TRBJ1-1
v_gene: TRBV3-1
d_gene: TRBD1

CDR3aa: CSATPGGREAFF
CDR3nt: TGCAGTGCTACTCCAGGGGGCAGGGAAGCTTTCTTT
abundance: many
j_gene: TRBJ1-1
v_gene: TRBV20-1
d_gene: TRBD1

CDR3aa: CASKRTFLNTEAFF
CDR3nt: TGTGCCAGCAAAAGGACCTTTTTGAACACTGAAGCTTTCTTT
abundance: NA
j_gene: TRBJ1-1
v_gene: TRBV2
d_gene: NA

CDR3aa: CSARAGGDTEAFF
CDR3nt: TGCAGTGCTAGAGCAGGGGGCGACACTGAAGCTTTCTTT
abundance: many
j_gene: TRBJ1-1
v_gene: TRBV20-1
d_gene: TRBD1

CDR3aa: CASSAIRDSGRAGELFF
CDR3nt: TGTGCCAGCAGTGCTATCCGGGACTCCGGGCGCGCCGGGGAGCTGTTTTTT
abundance: NA
j_gene: TRBJ2-2
v_gene: TRBV12-3/TRBV12-4
d_gene: NA

CDR3aa: CASRTGLETQYF
CDR3nt: TGTGCCAGCAGGACAGGGCTTGAGACCCAGTACTTC
abundance: many
j_gene: TRBJ2-5
v_gene: TRBV7-9
d_gene: TRBD1

CDR3aa: CASSYEVGLEVIQYF
CDR3nt: TGTGCCAGCAGCTATGAGGTCGGACTAGAAGTTATTCAGTACTTC
abundance: NA
j_gene: TRBJ2-4
v_gene: TRBV7-2
d_gene: TRBD2

CDR3aa: CASSPSGGYQETQYF
CDR3nt: TGTGCCAGCAGCCCTAGCGGGGGTTACCAAGAGACCCAGTACTTC
abundance: NA
j_gene: TRBJ2-5
v_gene: TRBV5-5
d_gene: TRBD2

CDR3aa: CASAKDRGYGYTF
CDR3nt: TGTGCCAGCGCGAAGGACAGGGGGTATGGCTACACCTTC
abundance: many
j_gene: TRBJ1-2
v_gene: TRBV6-1
d_gene: TRBD1

CDR3aa: CASTHNYEQYF
CDR3nt: TGTGCCAGCACCCACAACTACGAGCAGTACTTC
abundance: NA
j_gene: TRBJ2-7
v_gene: TRBV6-6
d_gene: NA

CDR3aa: CASSGRGLLNYGYTF
CDR3nt: TGTGCCAGCAGCGGCAGGGGGCTTCTTAACTATGGCTACACCTTC
abundance: few
j_gene: TRBJ1-2
v_gene: TRBV9
d_gene: TRBD1

CDR3aa: CASSLRREQFF
CDR3nt: TGTGCCAGCAGCCTGCGTCGGGAGCAGTTCTTC
abundance: NA
j_gene: TRBJ2-1
v_gene: TRBV12-3/TRBV12-4
d_gene: NA

CDR3aa: CASSQVDRDSSFTEAFF
CDR3nt: TGTGCCAGCAGCCAAGTGGATCGGGACTCGTCATTCACTGAAGCTTTCTTT
abundance: few
j_gene: TRBJ1-1
v_gene: TRBV4-2
d_gene: NA